This paragraph reports one T cell receptor (beta chain). The entry originates in a study of blood T cell repertoires in COVID-19. This CDR3 comprises 14 residues. Germline values: CDR1 LNHNV, CDR2 YYDKDF (reference sequence). V dropped 8 bases and J dropped 6 bases, with 20 bases sitting between them. Authors' methods: Counts of nucleated cells, estimated from reference gene primer amplification, were obtained. TCRdb's table, derived via immunoSEQ multiplex PCR, lists solely in-frame clones and lacks some. Clone size and the V and J calls come from that table; the DNA yielded D and trimming. The sample shows 240,000 or so clones, roughly nine tenths of them seen only once.

This receptor was identified in a man aged 55-75 years who had recovered from COVID-19. The chain employs TRBV15 and TRBJ2-7, with D possibly matching TRBD1 (5 bases). The sequencing input was peripheral blood. The CDR3 here is CATGLVGLRGEQYF. CDR3 nucleotide sequence: TGTGCCACCGGGTTGGTGGGGCTTCGCGGCGAGCAGTACTTC.